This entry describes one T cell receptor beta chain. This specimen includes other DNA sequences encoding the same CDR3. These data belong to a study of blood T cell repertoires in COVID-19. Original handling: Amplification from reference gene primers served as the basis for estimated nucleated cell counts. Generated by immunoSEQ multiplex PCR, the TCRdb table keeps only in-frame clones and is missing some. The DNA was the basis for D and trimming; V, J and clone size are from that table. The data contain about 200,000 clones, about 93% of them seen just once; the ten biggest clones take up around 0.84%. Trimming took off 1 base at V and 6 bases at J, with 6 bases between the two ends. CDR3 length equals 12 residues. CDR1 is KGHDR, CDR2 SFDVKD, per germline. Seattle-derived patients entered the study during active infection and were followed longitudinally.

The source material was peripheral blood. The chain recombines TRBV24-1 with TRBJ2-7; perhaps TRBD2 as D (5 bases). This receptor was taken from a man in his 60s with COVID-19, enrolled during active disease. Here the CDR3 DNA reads TGTGCCACCAGTGATTTTCGGGGCGAGCAGTACTTC. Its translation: CATSDFRGEQYF.